Each of the 30 T cell receptor beta chains below was sequenced from the same sample in a study of monozygotic twins with inflammatory bowel disease. Using the 5' RACE reads, TCRdb records one entry per CDR3 protein without DNA. The sample totals some 190,000 distinct CDR3 sequences. Sequencing input: blood. These receptors all come from a human donor with ulcerative colitis or Crohn's disease, or a healthy co-twin of an affected twin (not recorded which).

The chain uses TRBV5-6 and TRBJ2-2; TCRdb reports TRBD2, a call that lacks DNA to check it against. The CDR3 is made up of 16 amino acids. Looked up from germline, CDR1 is SGHDT and CDR2 is YYEEEE. The CDR3 reads CASSLGPSGSTGELFF.

This sequence joins TRBV30 and TRBJ1-4; TCRdb proposes TRBD1, but this gene call is untestable without DNA. The CDR3 contains 15 residues. The germline gives CDR1 GTSNPN, CDR2 SVGIG (reference sequence). The CDR3 here is CAWSGPGTGDEKLFF.

The CDR3 protein is CASSLTGGPGGDTQYF. The chain is built from TRBV5-1 and TRBJ2-3; the D call of TRBD1 rests on TCRdb alone, since no DNA is present to check it. The CDR3 is 16 residues long. Germline V CDR1 and CDR2: SGHRS, YFSETQ.

V is TRBV11-2 and J is TRBJ2-1. Germline lookup yields CDR1 SGHAT and CDR2 FQNNGV. The CDR3 loop spans 11 amino acids. The CDR3 sequence: CASSRVREQFF.

The chain links TRBV10-3 to TRBJ1-1; TCRdb's assignment of TRBD1 cannot be checked, as there is no DNA. From germline, CDR1 is ENHRY and CDR2 SYGVKD. This CDR3 is 13 amino acids long. The CDR3 region is CAIRGTVNTEAFF.

This chain uses TRBV11-1 with TRBJ1-1; TCRdb outputs TRBD1, but without DNA this stays unchecked. This CDR3 is built from 18 residues. Germline values: CDR1 SGHAT, CDR2 FQDESV (reference sequence). The CDR3: CASSLESGGGTGVREAFF.

CDR3 sequence: CASKRAGVTEAFF. The rearrangement uses TRBV19 and TRBJ1-1; the TCRdb D gene call, TRBD1, has no DNA to confirm it. This CDR3 contains 13 residues. Germline values: CDR1 LNHDA, CDR2 SQIVND (reference sequence).

The chain uses TRBV3-1 and TRBJ2-6. This CDR3 spans 15 amino acids. In germline, CDR1 is LGHDT, CDR2 YNNKEL (reference sequence). CDR3 region: CASSQSLGGANVLTF.

The chain employs TRBV12-3 or TRBV12-4 and TRBJ1-1; there is no DNA to check the TCRdb D call of TRBD1. The length of the CDR3 is 14 residues. The CDR3 is CASRSQGLGTEAFF.

This chain links TRBV6-1 with TRBJ1-4. This CDR3 region has 14 residues. Germline lookup yields CDR1 MNHNS and CDR2 SASEGT. CDR3 amino acids: CASHPAVGGEKLFF.

This chain links TRBV6-5 with TRBJ1-1; TCRdb's D call, TRBD1, is unchecked because there is no DNA. The CDR3 is made up of 15 amino acids. The germline gives CDR1 MNHEY, CDR2 SVGAGI. The CDR3: CASSYSQGLATEAFF.

This chain links TRBV29-1 with TRBJ1-1. The CDR3 is 12 residues long. CDR1 is SQVTM and CDR2 is ANQGSEA in the germline V gene. The CDR3 loop is CSVLRMNTEAFF.

The gene calls are TRBV5-1 and TRBJ2-6; no DNA is available, so the TRBD1 call from TCRdb remains unchecked. This CDR3 is built from 16 residues. Germline lookup yields CDR1 SGHRS and CDR2 YFSETQ. The CDR3 protein is CASSLRGASGANVLTF.

The V and J genes are TRBV25-1 and TRBJ1-6. The CDR3 is made up of 13 amino acids. Germline V gene lookup returns CDR1 MGHDK and CDR2 SYGVNS. CDR3 protein: CASSERANSPLHF.

The chain combines TRBV20-1 with TRBJ2-2; TCRdb returns TRBD2, unconfirmable since there is no DNA. The CDR3 totals 17 residues. CDR1 and CDR2 (germline): DFQATT, SNEGSKA (reference sequence). This chain's CDR3 is CSARGDGLVRNTGELFF.

The V and J genes are TRBV5-1 and TRBJ1-4; TCRdb indicates TRBD1, and absent DNA this call remains unverified. Germline lookup yields CDR1 SGHRS and CDR2 YFSETQ. This CDR3 contains 14 residues. The chain's CDR3 is CASSVTGPNEKLFF.

The chain links TRBV29-1 to TRBJ1-1. This CDR3 region has 14 residues. In germline, CDR1 is SQVTM, CDR2 ANQGSEA. The CDR3 loop is CSVAYGGVNTEAFF.

The gene calls are TRBV6-1 and TRBJ2-1; as DNA is missing, the TRBD1 call by TCRdb cannot be tested. Germline V gene lookup returns CDR1 MNHNS and CDR2 SASEGT. This CDR3 is 16 amino acids long. The CDR3: CASSALGTGTYNEQFF.

The chain links TRBV20-1 to TRBJ1-5. This CDR3 region has 15 residues. Germline lookup yields CDR1 DFQATT and CDR2 SNEGSKA (reference sequence). CDR3 residues: CSAREGDYSNQPQHF.

V gene TRBV5-1 combines with J gene TRBJ2-1. This CDR3 comprises 12 residues. The V gene's germline CDR1 is SGHRS and CDR2 YFSETQ. CDR3 protein: CASSSGLDEQFF. Combining the CDR3 with reference TRBV5-1 and TRBJ2-1 gives the whole variable domain KAGVTQTPRYLIKTRGQQVTLSCSPISGHRSVSWYQQTPGQGLQFLFEYFSETQRNKGNFPGRFSGRQFSNSRSEMNVSTLELGDSALYLCASSSGLDEQFFGPGTRLTVL.

V and J are TRBV18 and TRBJ1-4; TCRdb outputs TRBD1, but without DNA this stays unchecked. Germline CDR1 is KGHSH and CDR2 is LQKENI. This CDR3 is 15 amino acids long. This CDR3 is CASSPGTGVTEKLFF.

The rearrangement links TRBV11-2 to TRBJ2-7. CDR1 SGHAT and CDR2 FQNNGV come from the germline V gene. This CDR3 comprises 16 residues. The CDR3 region is CASSFDSLLSVNEQYF.

This rearrangement joins TRBV5-1 to TRBJ2-1; TCRdb returns TRBD2, unconfirmable since there is no DNA. This CDR3 is built from 16 residues. CDR1 is SGHRS, CDR2 YFSETQ, per germline. CDR3 region: CASSRGLMSSYNEQFF.

This chain joins TRBV5-8 and TRBJ1-5. Germline CDR1 SGHTS, CDR2 YDEGEE. The CDR3 loop spans 16 amino acids. The CDR3 sequence is CASSWFNGYSNQPQHF. Complete variable domain (other parts from reference TRBV5-8 and TRBJ1-5): EAGVTQSPTHLIKTRGQQATLRCSPISGHTSVYWYQQALGLGLQFLLWYDEGEERNRGNFPPRFSGRQFPNYSSELNVNALELEDSALYLCASSWFNGYSNQPQHFGDGTRLSIL.

The V and J genes are TRBV29-1 and TRBJ2-7; TCRdb gives TRBD2 as the D gene, but with no DNA this cannot be confirmed. The CDR3 covers 11 residues. Germline lookup yields CDR1 SQVTM and CDR2 ANQGSEA. The CDR3 region is CSATRGDEQYF.

The chain couples TRBV11-2 to TRBJ2-4; TCRdb outputs TRBD2, but without DNA this stays unchecked. The CDR3 runs to 20 residues. CDR1 SGHAT and CDR2 FQNNGV come from the germline V gene. The CDR3 here is CASSLMGLTSGALAKNIQYF. The full variable domain, in which reference TRBV11-2 and TRBJ2-4 provide the parts outside the CDR3, is EAGVAQSPRYKIIEKRQSVAFWCNPISGHATLYWYQQILGQGPKLLIQFQNNGVVDDSQLPKDRFSAERLKGVDSTLKIQPAKLEDSAVYLCASSLMGLTSGALAKNIQYFGAGTRLSVL.

The rearrangement links TRBV12-3 or TRBV12-4 to TRBJ2-6. The CDR3 has 13 amino acids. Here the CDR3 reads CASRPNGANVLTF.

The V call is TRBV12-3 or TRBV12-4, the J call TRBJ2-1. CDR3 length: 13 residues. CDR3 loop: CASSFRHYNEQFF.

The chain is built from TRBV4-2 and TRBJ1-3. The CDR3 spans 15 residues. The germline V gene has CDR1 LGHNA and CDR2 YNFKEQ. CDR3 loop: CASSQEAGIGNTIYF.

The V call is TRBV6-6, the J call TRBJ2-5. The CDR3 is 12 residues long. CDR1 is MNHNY, CDR2 SVGAGI, per germline (reference sequence). The CDR3 sequence is CASSYSVETQYF.